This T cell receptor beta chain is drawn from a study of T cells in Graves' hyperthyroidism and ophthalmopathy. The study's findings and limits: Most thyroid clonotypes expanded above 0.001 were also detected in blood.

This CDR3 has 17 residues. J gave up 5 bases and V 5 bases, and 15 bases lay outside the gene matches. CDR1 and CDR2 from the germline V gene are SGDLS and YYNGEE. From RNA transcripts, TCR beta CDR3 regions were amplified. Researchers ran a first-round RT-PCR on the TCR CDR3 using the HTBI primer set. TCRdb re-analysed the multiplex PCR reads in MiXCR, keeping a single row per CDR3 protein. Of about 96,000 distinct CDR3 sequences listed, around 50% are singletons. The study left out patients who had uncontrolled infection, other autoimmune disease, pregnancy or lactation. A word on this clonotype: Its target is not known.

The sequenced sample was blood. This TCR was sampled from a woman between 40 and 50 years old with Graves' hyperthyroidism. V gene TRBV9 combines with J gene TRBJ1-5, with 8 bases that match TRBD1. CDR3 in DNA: TGTGCCAGCAGAGGTGAAGGGGGCAGGGGGCTGTATCAGCCCCAGCATTTT. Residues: CASRGEGGRGLYQPQHF.